Each of the 18 T cell receptor beta chains below was sequenced from the same sample in a study of T cell responses to AZD1222 COVID-19 vaccine (dated by TCRdb to the early 2020s). Libraries were made using the immunoSEQ multiplex PCR assay. The table was pulled from immuneACCESS by TCRdb, which kept in-frame rearrangements only. Such tables lose some clones; where checked, under half of the loss comes from unresolved V genes, and the rest has no known cause. Counted in this sample were tens of thousands of clones; just over 85% of them appeared once. Clones ranked in the top ten supply roughly 10% of the sample. The time point tag for this specimen amounts to: baseline before first vaccination. The material was peripheral blood, obtained on day 0 of AZD1222 vaccination. The source is an adult in good health.

V is TRBV6-5 and J is TRBJ2-7; TRBD2 might be the D (5 bases). CDR1 and CDR2 (germline): MNHEY, SVGAGI. V was trimmed by 0 bases and J by 9 bases, leaving 12 bases between them. This CDR3 contains 13 residues. CDR3 DNA: TGTGCCAGCAGTTACTCAAGGATTAGCGTGCAGTACTTC. Translation gives CASSYSRISVQYF.

As DNA, the CDR3 is TGTGCCAGCAGCCCACCCCTCCACTTT. It encodes CASSPPLHF. The rearrangement links TRBV28 to TRBJ1-6; D gene uncertain. This CDR3 contains 9 residues. CDR1 and CDR2 (germline): MDHEN, SYDVKM. With 6 bases removed from V and 11 bases from J, the gap between germline ends came to 2 bases. Variable domain in full (rest from reference TRBV28 and TRBJ1-6): DVKVTQSSRYLVKRTGEKVFLECVQDMDHENMFWYRQDPGLGLRLIYFSYDVKMKEKGDIPEGYSVSREKKERFSLILESASTNQTSMYLCASSPPLHFGNGTRLTVT.

This sequence joins TRBV7-2 and TRBJ1-3; a weak D match, TRBD1 (6 bases). The CDR3 is 15 amino acids. The V and J ends lost 1 base and 6 bases respectively, with 13 bases between them. The germline V gene has CDR1 SGHTA and CDR2 FQGNSA. For the CDR3, the DNA is TGTGCCAGCAGCTTAGAGGGGGGATCATTAAACACCATATATTTT. Translating it yields CASSLEGGSLNTIYF.

V is TRBV29-1 and J is TRBJ2-5, with 8 bases aligning to TRBD2. The ends lost 7 bases at V and 0 bases at J; junction bases unmatched: 10. Germline V gives CDR1 SQVTM, CDR2 ANQGSEA. The CDR3 loop spans 15 amino acids. The CDR3 here is CSGVGSGRDQETQYF. The CDR3 coding sequence is TGCAGCGGCGTAGGGAGCGGGAGAGACCAAGAGACCCAGTACTTC.

The genes are TRBV5-1 and TRBJ2-2; D possibly corresponds to TRBD2 (6 bases). Germline CDR1 SGHRS, CDR2 YFSETQ. The CDR3 contains 17 residues. The V end was cut by 7 bases, the J end by 7 bases, with 26 bases between. The CDR3 reads CASSLPPGLLTGGELFF. Here the CDR3 DNA reads TGCGCCAGCTCCCTTCCCCCGGGACTTTTAACAGGCGGGGAGCTGTTTTTT.

V gene TRBV19 combines with J gene TRBJ2-7; 14 nucleotides align to TRBD2. Germline values: CDR1 LNHDA, CDR2 SQIVND (reference sequence). J gave up 1 base and V 6 bases, and 5 bases lay outside the gene matches. This CDR3 spans 16 amino acids. In DNA, the CDR3 is TGTGCCAGTAGCACGACTAGCGGGGGGGATTCCTACGAGCAGTACTTC. Translating gives CASSTTSGGDSYEQYF. The entire variable domain, with the rest obtained from reference TRBV19 and TRBJ2-7, is as follows: DGGITQSPKYLFRKEGQNVTLSCEQNLNHDAMYWYRQDPGQGLRLIYYSQIVNDFQKGDIAEGYSVSREKKESFPLTVTSAQKNPTAFYLCASSTTSGGDSYEQYFGPGTRLTVT.

The rearrangement joins TRBV5-1 to TRBJ1-4; TRBD1 matches 7 bases. This CDR3 comprises 17 residues. The trim removed 4 bases at V and 0 bases at J, leaving 9 bases unmatched. Germline V gene data show CDR1 as SGHRS and CDR2 as YFSETQ. CDR3 coding DNA: TGCGCCAGCAGCAAACAGACAGGGTCCCCAACTAATGAAAAACTGTTTTTT. Translating it yields CASSKQTGSPTNEKLFF.

The chain couples TRBV7-2 to TRBJ2-3, with D perhaps TRBD2 (5 bases). Germline values: CDR1 SGHTA, CDR2 FQGNSA. The ends were cut back, 5 bases at V and 6 bases at J, with 18 bases in the middle. There are 15 residues in the CDR3. DNA of the CDR3: TGTGCCAGCAGCCTGCTGACTCGGGGATCCGATACGCAGTATTTT. This codes for CASSLLTRGSDTQYF.

This sequence joins TRBV5-1 and TRBJ2-1, with TRBD1 identical over 9 bases. V gave up 4 bases and J gave up 2 bases; unmatched junction bases: 4. Germline lookup yields CDR1 SGHRS and CDR2 YFSETQ. The CDR3 sequence is 15 residues long. CDR3 nucleotide sequence: TGCGCCAGCAGCCCCGACAGGGGGACCTACAATGAGCAGTTCTTC. This gives the protein CASSPDRGTYNEQFF.

This chain links TRBV7-9 with TRBJ2-7; D ambiguous. The V end lost 1 base, the J end lost 3 bases, and 10 bases lay between the germline ends. Per germline, CDR1 SEHNR and CDR2 FQNEAQ (reference sequence). The CDR3 extends over 14 amino acids. The CDR3 reads CASSLGSQIYEQYF. The CDR3 bases are TGTGCCAGCAGCTTAGGGTCGCAGATCTACGAGCAGTACTTC.

The CDR3 protein is CAWSVRGGSYGYTF. CDR3 coding DNA: TGTGCCTGGAGTGTACGGGGGGGGTCATATGGCTACACCTTC. The genes are TRBV30 and TRBJ1-2; the D gene is possibly TRBD1 (5 bases). Trimming removed 0 bases at V and 5 bases at J, with 13 bases between. From germline, CDR1 is GTSNPN and CDR2 SVGIG (reference sequence). This CDR3 is built from 14 residues.

The chain carries TRBV7-9 and TRBJ2-1; TRBD1 is a possible D gene (5 bases). V was clipped by 4 bases and J by 5 bases, with 9 bases between them. The germline gives CDR1 SEHNR, CDR2 FQNEAQ (reference sequence). This CDR3 has 13 amino acids. In DNA, the CDR3 is TGTGCCAGCAGCTCCGACAGTAACAATGAGCAGTTCTTC. As protein: CASSSDSNNEQFF.

In DNA form, the CDR3 reads TGTGCCAGCAGCTACACAGGGCCAATAAACTATGGCTACACCTTC. Amino acid sequence: CASSYTGPINYGYTF. The chain has TRBV5-6 and TRBJ1-2; possibly TRBD1 for D (6 bases). V shed 3 bases and J shed 2 bases, with 14 bases lying between them. The V gene's germline CDR1 is SGHDT and CDR2 YYEEEE. The CDR3 spans 15 residues.

The V call is TRBV18, the J call TRBJ1-1; weak D call: TRBD1 (6 bases). This CDR3 is 16 amino acids long. The germline CDR1 and CDR2 sequences are KGHSH and LQKENI. Trimming removed 3 bases from V and 3 bases from J, with 17 bases in between. This CDR3 is CASSPREGVGDTEAFF. DNA for the CDR3: TGTGCCAGCTCACCCCGAGAGGGGGTGGGGGACACTGAAGCTTTCTTT.

The chain links TRBV4-2 to TRBJ2-5; D remains ambiguous. This CDR3 is 15 amino acids long. CDR1 is LGHNA, CDR2 YNFKEQ, per germline. Trimming removed 0 bases from V and 5 bases from J, with 13 bases in between. The CDR3 protein is CASSQDKGQLETQYF. CDR3 bases: TGTGCCAGCAGCCAAGATAAGGGCCAACTGGAGACCCAGTACTTC.

The chain couples TRBV2 to TRBJ1-4; D is perhaps TRBD1 (5 bases). The V end lost 5 bases, the J end lost 4 bases, and 11 bases lay between the germline ends. Germline CDR1 is SNHLY and CDR2 is FYNNEI. The CDR3 is made up of 14 amino acids. In DNA form, the CDR3 reads TGTGCCAGCAGTTGGCGGGACTTTAATGAAAAACTGTTTTTT. It yields the protein CASSWRDFNEKLFF. The complete variable domain, with remaining parts taken from reference TRBV2 and TRBJ1-4, reads EPEVTQTPSHQVTQMGQEVILRCVPISNHLYFYWYRQILGQKVEFLVSFYNNEISEKSEIFDDQFSVERPDGSNFTLKIRSTKLEDSAMYFCASSWRDFNEKLFFGSGTQLSVL.

This rearrangement joins TRBV7-9 to TRBJ1-1; D perhaps matches TRBD1 (6 bases). From germline, CDR1 is SEHNR and CDR2 FQNEAQ (reference sequence). With 6 bases removed from V and 4 bases from J, the gap between germline ends came to 15 bases. The CDR3 has 14 amino acids. CDR3 DNA sequence: TGTGCCAGCAGAGGAACCGGGGGGCCCACTGAAGCTTTCTTT. Translation: CASRGTGGPTEAFF.

The chain combines TRBV19 with TRBJ2-7; possible D gene TRBD1, 6 bases. The CDR3 loop spans 13 amino acids. V gave up 6 bases and J gave up 2 bases, with 11 bases separating them. CDR1 LNHDA and CDR2 SQIVND come from the germline V gene (reference sequence). The CDR3 nucleotides read TGTGCCAGTAGCCGGGACACCGCCTACGAGCAGTACTTC. Its translation is CASSRDTAYEQYF. The whole variable domain, remainder taken from reference TRBV19 and TRBJ2-7, is DGGITQSPKYLFRKEGQNVTLSCEQNLNHDAMYWYRQDPGQGLRLIYYSQIVNDFQKGDIAEGYSVSREKKESFPLTVTSAQKNPTAFYLCASSRDTAYEQYFGPGTRLTVT.